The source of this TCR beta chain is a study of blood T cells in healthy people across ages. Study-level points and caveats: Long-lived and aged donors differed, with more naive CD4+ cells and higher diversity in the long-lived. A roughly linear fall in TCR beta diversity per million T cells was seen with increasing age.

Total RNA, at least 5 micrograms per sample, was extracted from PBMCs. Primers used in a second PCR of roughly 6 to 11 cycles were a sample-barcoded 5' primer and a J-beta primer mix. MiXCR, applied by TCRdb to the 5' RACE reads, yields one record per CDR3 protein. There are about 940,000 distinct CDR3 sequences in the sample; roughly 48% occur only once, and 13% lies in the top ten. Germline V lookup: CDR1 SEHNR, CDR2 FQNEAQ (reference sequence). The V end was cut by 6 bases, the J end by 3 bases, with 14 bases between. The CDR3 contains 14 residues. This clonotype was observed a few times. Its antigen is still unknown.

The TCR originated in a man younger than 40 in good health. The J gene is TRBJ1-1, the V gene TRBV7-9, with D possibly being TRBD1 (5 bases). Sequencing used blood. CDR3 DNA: TGTGCCAGCAGGGACGGACCCAGGGACACTGAAGCTTTCTTT. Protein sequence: CASRDGPRDTEAFF.